The subject of this entry is one T cell receptor beta chain. What it binds is not known. The CDR3 is 17 amino acids. Trimming stripped 4 bases from V and 5 bases from J, with 19 bases between. Germline CDR1 KGHDR, CDR2 SFDVKD. The data stem from a study of vaccination effects on CD4 cells after COVID-19. Study background: Each participant received a vaccine that was either BNT162b2 or mRNA-1273, given as two doses.

Under the ViraFEST assay, PBMC were stimulated with viral peptide pools so that antigen-specific CD4+ T cells expanded. Sequencing was performed afterwards. CD4+ T cell isolation took place after 10 days of culture. The healthy vaccine recipients, who had no prior SARS-CoV-2 infection, showed negative nucleocapsid antibodies. Researchers reported culturing two million PBMC in each well, adding 8 to 10 IU/ml IL-2 and roughly 10 ug/ml peptides. At days 3 and 7, half of the medium was exchanged for IL-2 medium. Sequencing used immunoSEQ multiplex PCR; TCRdb keeps in-frame clones, though not all of them. In the table there are about 60,000 clones, 80% to 90% of which are singletons.

The chain uses TRBV24-1 and TRBJ1-4, with D hard to call. The input for sequencing was CD4+ T cells from PBMCs cultured with HCoV-229E spike peptides, taken before COVID-19 vaccination. The sequence was collected from a human donor who received a COVID-19 vaccine. Here the CDR3 DNA reads TGTGCCACCAGTGACCGTCGGACGGACCAAAAAAATGAAAAACTGTTTTTT. Its translation: CATSDRRTDQKNEKLFF.